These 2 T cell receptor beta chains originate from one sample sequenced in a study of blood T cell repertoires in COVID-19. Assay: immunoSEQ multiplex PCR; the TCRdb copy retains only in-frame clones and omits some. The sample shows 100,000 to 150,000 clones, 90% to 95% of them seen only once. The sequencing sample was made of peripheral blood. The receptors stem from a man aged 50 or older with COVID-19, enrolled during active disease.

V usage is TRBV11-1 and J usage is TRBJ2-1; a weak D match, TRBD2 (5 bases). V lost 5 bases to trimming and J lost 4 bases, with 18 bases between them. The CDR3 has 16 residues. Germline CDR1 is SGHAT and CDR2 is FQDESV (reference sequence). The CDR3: CASSEGLIHPYNEQFF. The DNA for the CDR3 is TGTGCCAGCAGCGAGGGTCTCATACACCCTTACAATGAGCAGTTCTTC.

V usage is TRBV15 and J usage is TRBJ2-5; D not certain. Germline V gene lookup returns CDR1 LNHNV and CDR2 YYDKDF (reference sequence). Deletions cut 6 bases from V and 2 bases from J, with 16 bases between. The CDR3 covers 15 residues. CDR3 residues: CATRELQREQETQYF. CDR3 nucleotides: TGTGCCACCAGGGAACTGCAGCGAGAACAAGAGACCCAGTACTTC.